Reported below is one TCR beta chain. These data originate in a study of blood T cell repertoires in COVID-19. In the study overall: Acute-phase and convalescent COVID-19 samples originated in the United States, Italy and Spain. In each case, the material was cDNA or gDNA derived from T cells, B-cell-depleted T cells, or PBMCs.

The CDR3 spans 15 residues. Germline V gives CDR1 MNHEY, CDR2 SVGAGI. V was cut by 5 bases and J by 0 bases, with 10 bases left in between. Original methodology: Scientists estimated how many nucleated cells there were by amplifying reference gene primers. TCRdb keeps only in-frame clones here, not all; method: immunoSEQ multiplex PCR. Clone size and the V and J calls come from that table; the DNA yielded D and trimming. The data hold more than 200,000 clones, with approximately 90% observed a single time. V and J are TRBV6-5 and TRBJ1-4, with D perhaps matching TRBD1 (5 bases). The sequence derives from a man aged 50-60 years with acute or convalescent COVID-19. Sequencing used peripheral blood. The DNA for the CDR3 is TGTGCCAGCAGTACGACAGCCGCAACTAATGAAAAACTGTTTTTT. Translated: CASSTTAATNEKLFF.